This entry concerns a single TCR beta chain. Its target is not known. This record comes from a study of beta chain features in type 1 diabetes. The entirety of the isolated RNA underwent reverse transcription, so expressed TCRB transcripts were sequenced. The table came from immunoSEQ multiplex PCR; TCRdb's copy has only in-frame clones and leaves some out. This sample yields around 150,000 clones, of which 50% to 70% are seen a single time; under 0.1% belongs to the top ten. Study-wide results and caveats: Moderate yet significant TCRB CDR3 shortening was seen in Type 1 diabetes patients in all four CD4+ subsets. These data did not resolve whether HLA type affects TCRB rearrangement. cDNA-based reads could over-represent cells with high TCR expression.

Averaging approximately 0.11 L, one heparinised blood draw came from each individual donor. CD4+ cells of the naive, central memory, regulatory and stem cell-like memory types were sorted via CD45RO/CCR7/CD25/CD127/CD95/CD27. The germline CDR1 and CDR2 sequences are LNHNV and YYDKDF (reference sequence). The CDR3 runs 14 residues. V gave up 0 bases and J gave up 2 bases, with 7 bases separating them. The V call is TRBV15, the J call TRBJ1-2, with D hard to call. The sequence was collected from a man in his thirties or forties with type 1 diabetes. Sequencing was carried out using naive CD4+ T cells from blood. CDR3 nucleotide sequence: TGTGCCACCAGCAGAGATCGGGCCAACTATGGCTACACCTTC. It specifies CATSRDRANYGYTF.